This TCR beta chain emerged from a study of T cells in Graves' hyperthyroidism and ophthalmopathy (dated by TCRdb to the late 2010s). For the wider study: Peripheral blood samples were taken at initial diagnosis, before any treatment was given. For training and testing, the approximately 97 patients in the discovery cohort were randomly divided in a 7:3 ratio. After blood sampling, hyperthyroidism patients were treated with methimazole at a starting dose of 30 mg daily, and ophthalmopathy patients were treated with high-dose intravenous methylprednisolone. TCR Vbeta CDR3 sequencing of 120 to 150 peripheral blood samples (roughly 43 ophthalmopathy, 75 or so hyperthyroidism and roughly 17 progressor patients) is reported in the paper. In six Graves' hyperthyroidism patients, the study also compared T-cell repertoires from thyroid tissue with T-cell repertoires from blood. Prospective prediction of ophthalmopathy was tested in an independent validation cohort of 18 to 20 hyperthyroidism patients and around 16 patients who later progressed to ophthalmopathy. To identify TCR V-J signatures that set the groups apart, the researchers used a discovery cohort of about a hundred patients, made up of 40 to 45 with Graves' ophthalmopathy and 55 to 65 with stable Graves' hyperthyroidism.

Overall results and qualifications from the work: A 13 V-J signature model separated ophthalmopathy from stable hyperthyroidism, with roughly 88% sensitivity and 81% to 83% specificity in cross-validation and 80%/75% in testing. In validation, progression to ophthalmopathy was predicted by the model with almost 71% sensitivity and just over 72% specificity, a median of approximately 6.5 months before onset. Sample size was not statistically predetermined, and investigators were not blinded to group allocation. Blood samples also contained most of the expanded thyroid clonotypes (frequency above 0.001), which suggests that blood repertoires may reflect thyroid immune responses.

As concerns this clonotype: No cognate antigen has been identified for it. Base qualities are not at hand, and no much larger clone is one base apart.

TCR beta CDR3 regions were amplified from RNA transcripts. For the first round of RT-PCR on the TCR CDR3, the HTBI primer set was used together with the Qiagen OneStep RT-PCR kit. A second multiplex PCR round built the libraries, followed by size selection and purification. Sequencing of the libraries was done on an Illumina HiSeq2000 using paired-end 100 bp reads. The authors' pipeline ran thus. SOAPnuke was used to process the raw data, removing reads that contained adapters or uncalled bases, had a mean Phred below 15, or lacked an exact match to the constant primer or identifier. COPE v1.2.5 was used to merge the high-quality paired reads, and each unique nucleotide sequence was defined as a clonotype. MiTCR v1.1 was used to align clonotypes to the IMGT TRBV, TRBD and TRBJ reference segments. Only V-J combinations with frequency above 0.0001, covering about 99% of repertoires, were analysed. A TCS score was defined as the ratio between F50 (clonal expansion) and ExV (chaos), using BLOSUM62-based TCRdist between CDR3 peptides within each V-J. Welch's t-statistics and random forest reduced 450 to 600 V-J features to under 15, which were used in a naive Bayes classifier (R e1071). TCRdb trimmed the raw reads at Q25, called clones with MiXCR and kept productive beta chains. CDR3 protein duplicates are merged, each entry listing the most common genes and DNA. The V and J calls shown here were made by TCRdb, not taken from the authors' results. This sample lists fewer than 800,000 distinct CDR3 sequences; roughly 17% were detected once. The top ten hold approximately 8.4% of the sample.

Stable Graves' hyperthyroidism was defined as no progression to ophthalmopathy during 18 months of follow-up. The hyperthyroidism patients were between 18 and 65 years old and newly diagnosed, with a disease duration of less than 2 months. The study excluded patients with uncontrolled infections, other autoimmune diseases, pregnancy or lactation. Diagnoses were based on clinical symptoms, serum thyroxine and TRAb, thyroid ultrasound and orbital computed tomography. Ficoll-Paque density gradient centrifugation was used to isolate PBMCs from approximately 10 ml of fresh peripheral blood. Total RNA was extracted using Trizol reagent, and RNA quality was assessed on an Agilent 2100 Bioanalyzer. CDR1 and CDR2 are drawn from the germline V gene: MGHRA, YSYEKL. The CDR3 spans 12 residues, from the cysteine through the phenylalanine. The read is trimmed to its CDR3 DNA, 36 bases read in frame from base 1. V loses 4 bases, J loses 3 bases, and the germline ends lie 7 bases apart.

Sequenced material: blood. This sequence was found in a man in his late teens or twenties with Graves' hyperthyroidism. Recombination connected TRBV4-1 to TRBJ2-7; the D gene cannot be named for sure. In nucleotide form, the sequence is TGCGCCAGCAGCCGAGTAGACTACGAGCAGTACTTC. The resulting protein is CASSRVDYEQYF.